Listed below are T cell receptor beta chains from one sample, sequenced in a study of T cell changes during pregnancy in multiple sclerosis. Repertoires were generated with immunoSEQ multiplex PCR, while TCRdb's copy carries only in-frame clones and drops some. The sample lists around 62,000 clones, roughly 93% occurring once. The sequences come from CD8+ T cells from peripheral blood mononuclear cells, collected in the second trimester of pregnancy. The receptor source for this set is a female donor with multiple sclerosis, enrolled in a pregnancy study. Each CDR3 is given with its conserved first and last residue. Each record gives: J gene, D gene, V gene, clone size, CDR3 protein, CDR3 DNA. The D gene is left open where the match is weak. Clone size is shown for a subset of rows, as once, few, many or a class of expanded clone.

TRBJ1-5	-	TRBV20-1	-	CSEPNQPQHF	TGCAGTGAGCCAAATCAGCCCCAGCATTTT
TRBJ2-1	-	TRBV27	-	CASSFVQGSYNEQFF	TGTGCCAGCAGTTTTGTACAGGGTTCCTACAATGAGCAGTTCTTC
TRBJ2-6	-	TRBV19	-	CASSIQGSSGANVLTF	TGTGCCAGTAGTATTCAGGGGAGCTCTGGGGCCAACGTCCTGACTTTC
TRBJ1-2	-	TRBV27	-	CASRGQFYGYTF	TGTGCCAGCAGAGGACAGTTCTATGGCTACACCTTC
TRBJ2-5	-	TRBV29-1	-	CSAPYGQSEAQYF	TGCAGCGCCCCTTACGGACAGTCCGAGGCCCAGTACTTC
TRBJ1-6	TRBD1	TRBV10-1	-	CASIRQGNSPLHF	TGCGCCAGCATCCGACAGGGAAATTCACCCCTCCACTTT
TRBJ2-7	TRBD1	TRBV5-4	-	CASSLGQGNSYEQYF	TGTGCCAGCAGCCTGGGACAGGGAAATTCCTACGAGCAGTACTTC
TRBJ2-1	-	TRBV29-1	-	CSVALPREQFF	TGCAGCGTTGCTCTCCCGAGGGAGCAGTTCTTC
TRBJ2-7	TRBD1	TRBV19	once	CASSPPDRDYEQYF	TGTGCCAGTAGTCCACCGGACAGGGATTACGAGCAGTACTTC
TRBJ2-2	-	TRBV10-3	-	CAIFREEGDGELFF	TGTGCCATCTTCAGGGAAGAAGGTGACGGGGAGCTGTTTTTT
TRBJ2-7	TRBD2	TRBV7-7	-	CASSLTSGYEQYF	TGTGCCAGCAGCTTGACTAGCGGGTACGAGCAGTACTTC
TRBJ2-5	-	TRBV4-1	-	CASSPGERPQYF	TGCGCCAGCAGCCCGGGGGAGAGACCCCAGTACTTC
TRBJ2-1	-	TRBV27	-	CASSLVLAAYNEQFF	TGTGCCAGCAGTTTGGTACTAGCAGCCTACAATGAGCAGTTCTTC
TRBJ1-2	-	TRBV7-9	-	CASSDLTDYGYTF	TGTGCCAGCAGCGATTTAACTGATTATGGCTACACCTTC
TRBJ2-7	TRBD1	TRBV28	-	CASSFPTSGQEYYEQYF	TGTGCCAGCAGTTTTCCCACCTCCGGACAGGAATACTACGAGCAGTACTTC
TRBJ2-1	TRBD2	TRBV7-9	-	CATHSARGGLRNEQFF	TGTGCCACCCACTCGGCCCGGGGGGGGCTAAGGAATGAGCAGTTCTTC
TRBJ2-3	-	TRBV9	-	CASSVVGGAGDTQYF	TGTGCCAGCAGCGTAGTAGGGGGGGCGGGAGATACGCAGTATTTT
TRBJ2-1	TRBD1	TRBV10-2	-	CASRTIDRESGEQFF	TGCGCCAGCAGGACCATCGACAGGGAATCGGGTGAGCAGTTCTTC